A selection of T cell receptor beta chains follows, all from one sample in a study of post-analysis software for immune sequencing data. TCRdb analysed the PCR reads with MiXCR anew, one entry per CDR3 protein. This table has roughly 600,000 distinct CDR3 sequences, about 40% appearing once. What was sequenced was blood. The origin of the receptors is a girl under 18 with multiple sclerosis. CDR3s include the opening cysteine and the closing phenylalanine or tryptophan. Each record gives: CDR3 length, D gene, V gene, J gene, CDR3 protein. The D gene is left open where the match is weak.

14,-,TRBV5-1,TRBJ1-4,CASSPTGPNEKLFF
13,TRBD1,TRBV11-1,TRBJ1-1,CASSPGTGVEAFF
14,-,TRBV10-3,TRBJ1-3,CAISKGDGGNTIYF
14,TRBD1,TRBV5-1,TRBJ1-1,CASSQTGEVTEAFF
16,TRBD2,TRBV6-5,TRBJ2-1,CASSNSGGAAYNEQFF
16,TRBD2,TRBV19,TRBJ2-1,CTSSPGGGLATNEQFF
13,-,TRBV11-3,TRBJ1-2,CASSLVAGVFYTF
16,TRBD1,TRBV2,TRBJ2-7,CASSPPGTESSYEQYF
12,-,TRBV4-1,TRBJ2-5,CASSNYQETQYF
16,TRBD2,TRBV20-1,TRBJ2-7,CSAHSPSGRRSYEQYF
16,-,TRBV6-5,TRBJ2-1,CASSYSSRQPYNEQFF
17,TRBD1,TRBV12-3/TRBV12-4,TRBJ2-4,CASSLVSPGQDTNIQYF
15,-,TRBV7-2,TRBJ1-2,CASSSSGGNNYGYTF
15,-,TRBV5-1,TRBJ2-3,CASTQEILLADTQYF
13,-,TRBV7-9,TRBJ1-2,CASSEDRRMGYTF
16,-,TRBV6-5,TRBJ2-7,CASTPTVEADTYEQYF
16,TRBD1,TRBV4-1,TRBJ1-4,CASSLASGGVNEKLFF
14,-,TRBV12-3/TRBV12-4,TRBJ2-3,CASSVVLGTDTQYF
15,TRBD2,TRBV20-1,TRBJ2-3,CSASLAGGLTDTQYF
17,TRBD2,TRBV5-1,TRBJ2-1,CASSLGLAGGIYNEQFF
17,TRBD2,TRBV4-1,TRBJ2-4,CASSQGRGEGRKNIQYF
13,TRBD1,TRBV20-1,TRBJ2-7,CSASEGTVYEQYF
13,TRBD1,TRBV12-3/TRBV12-4,TRBJ2-5,CASRGTGGETQYF
16,TRBD2,TRBV6-6,TRBJ2-6,CAGGVKALPGANVLTF
12,-,TRBV20-1,TRBJ2-7,CSATQRSYEQYF
14,-,TRBV20-1,TRBJ1-6,CSASKGLPNLPLHF
15,TRBD1,TRBV20-1,TRBJ1-2,CSARAPTGTGSGYTF
19,TRBD2,TRBV27,TRBJ2-1,CASSLLAGPGLAGGLEQFF
11,-,TRBV20-1,TRBJ1-2,CSARSREGYTF
16,-,TRBV6-6,TRBJ2-1,CDSSDPRVAPYNEQFF
16,TRBD2,TRBV6-6,-,CASSRDLTSGSGEQYF
15,TRBD1,TRBV7-3,TRBJ2-1,CASSSGGQGITEQFF
13,-,TRBV10-1,TRBJ2-7,CASSESLGNEQYF
13,-,TRBV5-6,TRBJ2-7,CASSSPLVYEQYF
16,TRBD2,TRBV4-2,TRBJ2-7,CASSQVGTSVSYEQYF
16,TRBD2,TRBV20-1,TRBJ2-7,CSARDRVASGTGEQYF
14,-,TRBV4-1,TRBJ2-5,CASSEIGAGETQYF